The text below deals with one TCR beta chain. Its matching antigen is unknown. This entry belongs to a study of chemoradiotherapy in HPV16-positive cancers. Study details: Functional T-cell assays on a couple of HPV16-positive patients' cells defined candidate HPV-specific clones and common TCR motifs. Study findings and constraints: Only a couple of HPV16-positive patients supplied the functional HPV-specificity definition. HPV-responsive T-cell expansion during chemoradiotherapy was linked to improved recurrence-free survival in HPV16-positive patients. During treatment, candidate HPV-specific clones and E7-related motifs expanded in tumor.

Produced via immunoSEQ multiplex PCR; TCRdb's table is partial and in-frame only. The table includes approximately 830 clones, about 82% detected once. This TCR was sampled from a human donor with HPV-associated anogenital cancer. The sample here was tumor tissue, taken from a patient who underwent chemoradiotherapy.

In DNA form, the CDR3 reads TGTGCCAGCAGCCCCAACGGGGATACGCAGTATTTT. It codes for CASSPNGDTQYF. V and J are TRBV7-3 and TRBJ2-3, with D unclear. Trimming stripped 5 bases from V and 6 bases from J, with 9 bases between. The CDR3 consists of 12 residues. Germline CDR1 and CDR2: SGHTA and FQGTGA.